This note documents a single TCR beta chain sequence. Its target is not known. Both subsets, CD45RA+ naive and CD45RA-negative memory, were split from the CD4+ cells. The data stem from a study of shared clonotypes between healthy human individuals. About the study: Donors had three CD4 naive, three CD4 memory, two CD8 naive and one CD8 memory plate apiece. Study observations and caveats: Relative to clonotypes present in all four donors, those not shared had lower generation probabilities. Across a few donors, naive CD4 shared approximately 4.5%, naive CD8 3% to 3.5%, memory CD4 roughly 2.4%, memory CD8 roughly 0.37%.

The protocol was immunoSEQ multiplex PCR, while the TCRdb copy is restricted to in-frame clones and leaves out a portion. Of hundreds of thousands of clones listed, roughly 73% are singletons. Looked up from germline, CDR1 is SEHNR and CDR2 is FQNEAQ (reference sequence). The CDR3 has 15 amino acids. V was trimmed by 5 bases and J by 3 bases, leaving 14 bases between them. The rearrangement joins TRBV7-9 to TRBJ1-5, with D unclear. Sequencing used memory CD4+ T cells sorted from blood. As to subset: CD45RA-negative fraction. The receptor was isolated from a woman in her 30s in good health. The CDR3 nucleotides read TGTGCCAGCAGCAAGGCCGGCAGCTTCAATCAGCCCCAGCATTTT. This translates into CASSKAGSFNQPQHF.